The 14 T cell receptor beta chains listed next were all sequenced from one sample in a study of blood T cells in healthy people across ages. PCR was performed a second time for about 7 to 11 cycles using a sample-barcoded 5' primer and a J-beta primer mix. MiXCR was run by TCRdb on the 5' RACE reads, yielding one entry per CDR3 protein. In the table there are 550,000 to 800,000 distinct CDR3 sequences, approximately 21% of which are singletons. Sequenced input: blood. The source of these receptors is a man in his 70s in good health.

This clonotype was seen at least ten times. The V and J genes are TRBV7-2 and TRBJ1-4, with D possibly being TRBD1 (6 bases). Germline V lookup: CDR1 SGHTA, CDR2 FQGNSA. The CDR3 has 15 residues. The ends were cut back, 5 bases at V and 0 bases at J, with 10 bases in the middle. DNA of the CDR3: TGTGCCAGCAGCGGACAGACGACAACTAATGAAAAACTGTTTTTT. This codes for CASSGQTTTNEKLFF. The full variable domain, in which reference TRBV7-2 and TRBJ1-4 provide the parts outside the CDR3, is GAGVSQSPSNKVTEKGKDVELRCDPISGHTALYWYRQSLGQGLEFLIYFQGNSAPDKSGLPSDRFSAERTGGSVSTLTIQRTQQEDSAVYLCASSGQTTTNEKLFFGSGTQLSVL.

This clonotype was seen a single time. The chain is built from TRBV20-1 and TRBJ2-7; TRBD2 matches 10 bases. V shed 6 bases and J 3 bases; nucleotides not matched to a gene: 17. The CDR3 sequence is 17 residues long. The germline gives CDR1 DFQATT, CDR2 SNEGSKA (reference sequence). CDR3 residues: CSAPRMLAGELIYEQYF. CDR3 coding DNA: TGCAGTGCCCCGAGGATGCTAGCGGGAGAATTGATCTACGAGCAGTACTTC.

The CDR3 DNA is TGTGCCAGCGATTTCAGACTAGCGGGAGAGTACCAAGAGACCCAGTACTTC. Amino acid sequence: CASDFRLAGEYQETQYF. The chain has TRBV25-1 and TRBJ2-5, with 12 bases that match TRBD2. This CDR3 is built from 17 residues. Germline lookup yields CDR1 MGHDK and CDR2 SYGVNS. The trim removed 8 bases at V and 0 bases at J, leaving 10 bases unmatched.

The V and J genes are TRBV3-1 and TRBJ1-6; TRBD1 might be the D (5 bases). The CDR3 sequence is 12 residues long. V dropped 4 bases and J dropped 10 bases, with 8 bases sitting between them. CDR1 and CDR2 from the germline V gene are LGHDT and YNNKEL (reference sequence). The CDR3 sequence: CASSPRDSPLHF. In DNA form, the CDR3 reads TGTGCCAGCAGCCCCAGGGACTCACCCCTCCACTTT.

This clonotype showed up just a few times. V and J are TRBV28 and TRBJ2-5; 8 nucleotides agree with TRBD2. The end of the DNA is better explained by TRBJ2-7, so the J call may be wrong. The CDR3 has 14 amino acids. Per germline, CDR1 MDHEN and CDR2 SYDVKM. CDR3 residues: CASSLSGITYEQYF. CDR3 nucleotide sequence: TGTGCCAGCAGTCTTAGCGGGATCACCTACGAGCAGTACTTC.

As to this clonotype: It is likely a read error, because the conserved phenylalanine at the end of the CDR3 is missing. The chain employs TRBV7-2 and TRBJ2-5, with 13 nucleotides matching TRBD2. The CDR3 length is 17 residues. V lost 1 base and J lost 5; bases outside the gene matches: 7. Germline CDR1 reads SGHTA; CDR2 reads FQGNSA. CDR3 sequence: CASSLGLAGGVRETQYY. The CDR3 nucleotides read TGTGCCAGCAGCTTAGGACTAGCGGGAGGAGTACGGGAGACCCAGTACTAC.

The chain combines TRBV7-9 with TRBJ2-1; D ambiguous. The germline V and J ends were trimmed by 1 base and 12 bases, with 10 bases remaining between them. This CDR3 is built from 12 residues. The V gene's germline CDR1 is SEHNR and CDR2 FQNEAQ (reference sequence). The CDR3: CASSLEGSGQFF. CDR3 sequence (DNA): TGTGCCAGCAGCTTAGAAGGTTCTGGGCAGTTCTTC. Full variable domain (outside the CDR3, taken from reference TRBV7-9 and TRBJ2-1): DTGVSQNPRHKITKRGQNVTFRCDPISEHNRLYWYRQTLGQGPEFLTYFQNEAQLEKSRLLSDRFSAERPKGSFSTLEIQRTEQGDSAMYLCASSLEGSGQFFGPGTRLTVL.

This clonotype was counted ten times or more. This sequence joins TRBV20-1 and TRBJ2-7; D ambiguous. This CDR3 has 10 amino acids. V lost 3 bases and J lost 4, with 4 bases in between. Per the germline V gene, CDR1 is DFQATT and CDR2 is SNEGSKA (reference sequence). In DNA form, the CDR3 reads TGCAGTGCTAGCCAATACGAGCAGTACTTC. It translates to CSASQYEQYF.

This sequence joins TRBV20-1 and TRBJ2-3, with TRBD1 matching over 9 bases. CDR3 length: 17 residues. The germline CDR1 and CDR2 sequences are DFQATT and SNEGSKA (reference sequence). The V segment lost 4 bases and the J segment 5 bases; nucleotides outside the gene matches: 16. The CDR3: CSATEKLRQGVLDTQYF. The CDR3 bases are TGCAGTGCTACTGAAAAACTGAGACAGGGGGTGTTAGATACGCAGTATTTT.

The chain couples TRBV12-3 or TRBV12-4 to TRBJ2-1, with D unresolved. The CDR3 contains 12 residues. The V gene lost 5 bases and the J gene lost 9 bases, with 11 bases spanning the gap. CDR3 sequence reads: CASSRVVPEQFF. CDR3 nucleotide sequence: TGTGCCAGCAGTCGGGTAGTGCCTGAGCAGTTCTTC.

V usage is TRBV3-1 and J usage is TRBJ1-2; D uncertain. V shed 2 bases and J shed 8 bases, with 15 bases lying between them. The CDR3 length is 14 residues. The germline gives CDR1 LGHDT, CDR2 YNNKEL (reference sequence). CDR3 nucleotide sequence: TGTGCCAGCAGCCAACCCCCCCCGGCCACCGGCTACACCTTC. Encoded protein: CASSQPPPATGYTF.

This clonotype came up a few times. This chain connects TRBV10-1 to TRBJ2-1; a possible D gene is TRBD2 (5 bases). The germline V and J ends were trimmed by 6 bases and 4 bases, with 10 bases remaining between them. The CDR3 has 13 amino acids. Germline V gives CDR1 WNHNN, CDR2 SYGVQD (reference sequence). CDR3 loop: CASSPGMYNEQFF. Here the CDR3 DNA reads TGCGCCAGCAGCCCGGGAATGTACAATGAGCAGTTCTTC.

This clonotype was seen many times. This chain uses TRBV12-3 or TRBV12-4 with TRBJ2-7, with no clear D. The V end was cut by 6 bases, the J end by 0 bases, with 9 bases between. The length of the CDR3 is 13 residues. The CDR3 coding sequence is TGTGCCAGCAGATCGGCTATCTCCTACGAGCAGTACTTC. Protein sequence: CASRSAISYEQYF.

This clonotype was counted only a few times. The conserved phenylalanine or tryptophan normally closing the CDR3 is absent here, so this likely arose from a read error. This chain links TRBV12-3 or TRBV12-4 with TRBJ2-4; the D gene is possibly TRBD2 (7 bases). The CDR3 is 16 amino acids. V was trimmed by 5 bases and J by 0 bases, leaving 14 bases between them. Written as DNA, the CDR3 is TGTGCCAGCAGTCCTGGGGGGGCGGTAGCCAAAAACATTCAGTACCTC. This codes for CASSPGGAVAKNIQYL.